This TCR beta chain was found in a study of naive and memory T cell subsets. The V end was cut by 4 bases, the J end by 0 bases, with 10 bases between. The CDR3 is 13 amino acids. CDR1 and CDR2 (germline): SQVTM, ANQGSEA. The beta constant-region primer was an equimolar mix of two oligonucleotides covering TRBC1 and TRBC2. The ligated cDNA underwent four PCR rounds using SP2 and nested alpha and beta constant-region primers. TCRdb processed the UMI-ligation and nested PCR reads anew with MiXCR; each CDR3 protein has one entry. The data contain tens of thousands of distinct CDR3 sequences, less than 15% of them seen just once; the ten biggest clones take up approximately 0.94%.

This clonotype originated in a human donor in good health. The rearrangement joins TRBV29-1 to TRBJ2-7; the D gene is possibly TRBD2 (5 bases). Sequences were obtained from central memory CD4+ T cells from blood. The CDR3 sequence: CSVAQDFSYEQYF. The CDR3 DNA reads TGCAGCGTTGCCCAGGACTTCTCCTACGAGCAGTACTTC.